The T cell receptor beta chain described here comes from a study of identical twins. Study-level findings and limits: Conclusions were drawn cross-sectionally by statistical analysis, without following the same donors. For monozygotic twins, models underestimated out-of-frame TCR alpha sharing.

Looked up from germline, CDR1 is MNHEY and CDR2 is SVGAGI. The CDR3 contains 12 residues. Trimming left V 2 bases short and J 10 bases short, with 9 bases between. In the case of this clonotype: Its antigen is still unknown.

MiXCR was run by TCRdb on the 5' RACE reads, yielding one entry per CDR3 protein. The sample shows a few hundred thousand distinct CDR3 sequences, roughly 8.7% of them seen only once. Separately, the same data were catalogued under a study of yellow fever vaccine responses in identical twins.

The chain carries TRBV6-5 and TRBJ2-1; D uncertain. Sequencing was carried out using CD8+ T cells sorted from blood. The TCR sequence derives from a woman between 18 and 30 years old in good health. The CDR3 is CASSYTKREQFF. Written as DNA, the CDR3 is TGTGCCAGCAGTTACACGAAGAGGGAGCAGTTCTTC.